This T cell receptor (beta chain) was recorded in a study of T cells in Graves' hyperthyroidism and ophthalmopathy. Broader study findings: Blood also contained most expanded thyroid clonotypes above 0.001. A 13 V-J model separated ophthalmopathy from stable hyperthyroidism. Prediction of ophthalmopathy progression came a median approximately 6.6 months pre-onset.

The TCR beta CDR3 regions underwent amplification using RNA transcripts as the source. TCR CDR3 underwent first-round RT-PCR with the HTBI primer set. Each CDR3 protein gets one entry after TCRdb re-called the multiplex PCR reads with MiXCR. Among about 700,000 distinct CDR3 sequences, approximately 14% were seen once, and the ten largest hold roughly 10%. This CDR3 is 14 amino acids long. The germline V and J ends were trimmed by 1 base and 3 bases, with 11 bases remaining between them. Germline V gene sequence: CDR1 SGHKS, CDR2 YYEKEE (reference sequence). This clonotype was picked up many times. Its target is not known.

J is TRBJ2-7 and V is TRBV5-5; tentative D call: TRBD1 (6 bases). The specimen sequenced was blood. This clonotype was sampled from a woman aged 18 to 35 with Graves' hyperthyroidism. The CDR3 region is CASSLWDNLYEQYF. The CDR3 bases are TGTGCCAGCAGCTTGTGGGACAACCTCTACGAGCAGTACTTC.